This T cell receptor beta chain emerged from a study of neurological immune-mediated disorders (dated by TCRdb to the late 2010s). Describing the broader study: The study compared peripheral blood TCR-beta repertoires of HTLV-I-associated myelopathy (HAM/TSP) patients, multiple sclerosis patients and healthy controls using UMI-based sequencing. Alongside PBMC samples, the set of approximately 100 TCR-beta libraries contained longitudinal samples, technical triplicates, and paired CD4+ and CD8+ T-cell subsets that had been sorted. The cohort comprised approximately 67 subjects: 14 HAM/TSP patients, 35 or so multiple sclerosis patients and 20 or so healthy controls.

The study at large found these results: TCR clonal expansion was highest in HAM/TSP patients and lowest in MS patients, with MS patients falling below even healthy controls. Across subjects, expanded clones never shared an identical CDR3 amino acid sequence, which suggests that the TCR-beta repertoires in every group were private.

A distance of 12 bases separates the germline ends of V and J, which lose 5 bases and 7 bases respectively. The CDR3, cysteine through phenylalanine, is 13 amino acids long. The entry retains the CDR3 DNA only, 39 bases that are in frame from base 1. The germline V gene yields SGHAT for CDR1 and FQNNGV for CDR2. There are many counts of this clonotype. Its cognate antigen has yet to be identified. No qualities accompany the bases; no much larger clone lies one base away. Healthy controls were blood bank volunteers in Maryland, USA. Sorted-subset TCR libraries were prepared from under 1.1 million sorted CD4+ or CD8+ T cells. Peripheral blood was subjected to Ficoll-Hypaque density gradient centrifugation to isolate PBMCs, which were then cryopreserved in liquid nitrogen. The study also sequenced paired sorted CD4+ and CD8+ subsets from healthy controls, HAM/TSP patients and MS patients. cDNA synthesis used template-switch 5'RACE with a primer carrying a 10-nucleotide random unique molecular identifier tagging each TCR transcript. Every sequencing run covered 15-18 subjects and yielded more than 160 million TCR-beta sequences. The RNeasy kit was used to extract total RNA. The KAPA Real-time Library Amplification kit was used to amplify TCR-beta VDJ regions with primers targeting the TCR constant region and the 5'RACE anchor. A first PCR added sample indexes and Illumina adaptors, and a second PCR then raised library yield. After Ampure bead purification, the TCR product of roughly 650 bp was size-selected on a 2% E-gel SizeSelection system. Library quality was checked on a Bioanalyzer, concentration was measured with Qubit, and libraries were quantified with the Kapa Library Quantification kit before pooling. An Illumina HiSeq 2500 was used to sequence the libraries paired-end at 2 x 150 bp. To increase sequence diversity, about 25-31% phiX was spiked into each library pool. Processing in the source paper ran as follows. The UMI-based MiGEC pipeline processed quality-filtered reads and removed over 80% of raw TCR sequences during error correction. IMGT germline references were used for aligning VDJ genes, and each clonotype was defined as a unique CDR3 amino acid sequence together with its V-J genes. Clonal expansion, Shannon diversity and CDR3 relatedness were evaluated with VDJtools (CalcPairwiseDistances, ClusterSamples), while phylogenetic trees were built in CLCbio workbench. Using coefficient-of-variation modelling across technical triplicates, the study counted a clone as expanded if it had at least 8 unique UMIs. In-frame beta chains were kept once TCRdb had trimmed the public reads at Q25 with fastp and called clones with MiXCR. Here each entry gathers all rows of one CDR3 protein and keeps the most common genes and DNA. The V and J calls shown here were made by TCRdb, not taken from the authors' results. This sample is represented by roughly 44,000 distinct CDR3 sequences; about 6.9% of them were singletons. The ten top clones hold 0.55% to 0.6% of the sample.

Material: CD4+ T cells from blood. The chain is encoded by TRBV11-2 joined to TRBJ2-1; perhaps TRBD2 is the D gene, with 6 bases matching. This clonotype was obtained from a middle-aged woman in good health. The nucleotide sequence is TGTGCCAGCAGCCCCGACGGGGGTAATGAGCAGTTCTTC. Translation gives CASSPDGGNEQFF.